What follows are 20 T cell receptor beta chains derived from one specimen sequenced in a study of identical twins. TCRdb used MiXCR to reprocess the 5' RACE reads, holding one entry per CDR3 protein. Found here are approximately 500,000 distinct CDR3 sequences, around 24% of them singletons; the top ten hold approximately 2.9%. This same sample was also taken into another study, of T cells expressing NK-cell markers.

The sequencing sample was made of CD4+ T cells sorted from blood. The source is a woman between 18 and 29 years old in good health.

This chain links TRBV20-1 with TRBJ2-3; 10 positions agree with TRBD2. This CDR3 has 14 residues. V gave up 6 bases and J gave up 5 bases; unmatched junction bases: 8. Germline V gives CDR1 DFQATT, CDR2 SNEGSKA (reference sequence). The CDR3 sequence is CSAPSGGAGDTQYF. CDR3 nucleotide sequence: TGCAGTGCCCCGAGCGGGGGGGCGGGAGATACGCAGTATTTT.

This clonotype has only a few counts. The chain joins TRBV24-1 to TRBJ1-1, with D unclear. The germline CDR1 and CDR2 sequences are KGHDR and SFDVKD. Trimming left V 7 bases short and J 5 bases short, with 10 bases between. This CDR3 is 12 amino acids long. CDR3 protein: CATSGTRTEAFF. The CDR3, as DNA: TGTGCCACCAGCGGAACAAGGACTGAAGCTTTCTTT.

The chain couples TRBV20-1 to TRBJ1-2; tentative D call: TRBD1 (5 bases). Germline-derived CDR1 and CDR2 are DFQATT and SNEGSKA (reference sequence). The CDR3 is 14 amino acids. Trimming took 1 base from V and 8 from J, leaving 17 bases between them. The CDR3 DNA sequence: TGCAGTGCTAGAGTCGCAGGGTGGAGGAAGGGCTACACCTTC. Encoded protein: CSARVAGWRKGYTF.

This clonotype was found many times. The rearrangement joins TRBV3-1 to TRBJ2-1, with TRBD2 as a possible D gene (7 bases). Germline CDR1 and CDR2: LGHDT and YNNKEL (reference sequence). V was shortened by 4 bases and J by 9 bases, with 10 bases between the two germline ends. The CDR3 has 12 amino acids. CDR3 DNA: TGTGCCAGCAGCCGACGGGGGGCTGAGCAGTTCTTC. This translates into CASSRRGAEQFF.

This clonotype appeared a few times. This rearrangement joins TRBV20-1 to TRBJ2-7; 8 bases map to TRBD1. The CDR3 has 15 amino acids. The V gene's germline CDR1 is DFQATT and CDR2 SNEGSKA (reference sequence). V shed 5 bases and J 3 bases; nucleotides not matched to a gene: 12. DNA of the CDR3: TGCAGTGCTGGCCGTGCGGACAGGGCGGGCTACGAGCAGTACTTC. The encoded protein is CSAGRADRAGYEQYF.

This clonotype was seen many times. The junction departs from the called germline gene at one end, perhaps through a read error. J is TRBJ2-1 and V is TRBV5-1; D is undetermined. The CDR3 contains 12 residues. Per germline, CDR1 SGHRS and CDR2 YFSETQ. This CDR3 reads CASSLQNNEQFF. DNA for the CDR3: TGTGCCAGCAGTTTACAGAACAATGAGCAGTTCTTC.

This chain connects TRBV6-1 to TRBJ1-1; unclear D gene. The germline CDR1 and CDR2 sequences are MNHNS and SASEGT. V lost 7 bases to trimming and J lost 1 base, with 10 bases between them. CDR3 length: 13 amino acids. Here the CDR3 reads CASTLRPNTEAFF. The DNA of the CDR3 is TGTGCCAGCACTCTTAGGCCGAACACTGAAGCTTTCTTT.

The chain couples TRBV29-1 to TRBJ2-1, with a tentative D call TRBD1 (5 bases). This CDR3 is built from 15 residues. Trimming removed 2 bases from V and 5 bases from J, with 16 bases in between. The germline CDR1 and CDR2 sequences are SQVTM and ANQGSEA. For the CDR3, the DNA is TGCAGCGTTGAAACATTGGCAGGGTTAAACAATGAGCAGTTCTTC. Residues: CSVETLAGLNNEQFF.

The V call is TRBV9, the J call TRBJ1-2; 9 bases line up with TRBD1. With V trimmed by 4 bases and J by 5 bases, 15 bases remained unmatched. Germline V CDR1 and CDR2: SGDLS, YYNGEE. The CDR3 totals 17 residues. The CDR3 DNA follows: TGTGCCAGCAGCACCAGACCGGGACAGGGTCCCCCTTATGGCTACACCTTC. It codes for CASSTRPGQGPPYGYTF.

The chain couples TRBV30 to TRBJ2-1, with 10 bases matching TRBD2. The length of the CDR3 is 19 residues. Looked up from germline, CDR1 is GTSNPN and CDR2 is SVGIG (reference sequence). V shed 5 bases, J shed 0 bases, and the junction held 16 bases outside the gene matches. The CDR3 reads CAWDNARTSGYFSYNEQFF. CDR3 nucleotides: TGTGCCTGGGACAACGCTCGGACTAGCGGCTATTTCTCCTACAATGAGCAGTTCTTC. Combining the CDR3 with reference TRBV30 and TRBJ2-1 gives the whole variable domain SQTIHQWPATLVQPVGSPLSLECTVEGTSNPNLYWYRQAAGRGLQLLFYSVGIGQISSEVPQNLSASRPQDRQFILSSKKLLLSDSGFYLCAWDNARTSGYFSYNEQFFGPGTRLTVL.

This clonotype was detected many times. The chain has TRBV9 and TRBJ1-2; 9 nucleotides match TRBD1. Germline V lookup: CDR1 SGDLS, CDR2 YYNGEE. With V trimmed by 0 bases and J by 5 bases, 8 bases remained unmatched. This CDR3 has 16 amino acids. CDR3 region: CASSVGVGGQGYGYTF. For the CDR3, the DNA is TGTGCCAGCAGCGTAGGGGTCGGGGGACAGGGATATGGCTACACCTTC.

The rearrangement uses TRBV12-3 or TRBV12-4 and TRBJ1-2, with TRBD1 identical over 7 bases. This CDR3 comprises 13 residues. The V and J ends lost 1 base and 7 bases, in that order; junction bases with no gene match: 3. The CDR3 loop is CASSLDRGAGYTF. DNA of the CDR3: TGTGCCAGCAGTTTAGACAGGGGCGCTGGCTACACCTTC.

V gene TRBV20-1 combines with J gene TRBJ2-2; TRBD1 matches at 7 bases. The junction had 4 bases not matched to a gene; V was cut back by 3 bases and J by 0 bases. The CDR3 covers 15 residues. Per the germline V gene, CDR1 is DFQATT and CDR2 is SNEGSKA (reference sequence). The CDR3 DNA reads as TGCAGTGCTAGGAGGGGGCCTACGAACACCGGGGAGCTGTTTTTT. This translates into CSARRGPTNTGELFF.

The chain recombines TRBV5-1 with TRBJ1-1; TRBD1 might be the D (5 bases). This CDR3 is 13 amino acids long. CDR1 SGHRS and CDR2 YFSETQ come from the germline V gene. The germline V and J ends were trimmed by 2 bases and 11 bases, with 16 bases remaining between them. The CDR3 DNA sequence: TGCGCCAGCAGCTTCGGGACCGATTTTAGGGCTTTCTTT. It encodes CASSFGTDFRAFF.

This clonotype was picked up a small number of times. This chain connects TRBV5-1 to TRBJ2-7, with a tentative D call TRBD2 (6 bases). Germline values: CDR1 SGHRS, CDR2 YFSETQ. This CDR3 region has 15 residues. V dropped 2 bases and J dropped 2 bases, with 14 bases sitting between them. DNA for the CDR3: TGCGCCAGCAGCTTAGGCGGGACCGACCCCTACGAGCAGTACTTC. The encoded protein is CASSLGGTDPYEQYF.

The chain is built from TRBV18 and TRBJ2-7; D is perhaps TRBD2 (6 bases). The CDR3 consists of 16 residues. Germline values: CDR1 KGHSH, CDR2 LQKENI. V lost 3 bases, J lost 2 bases, and 17 bases lay in between. The CDR3, as DNA: TGTGCCAGCTCACCGCCCTCCGGGACTCCTACCTACGAGCAGTACTTC. Translation: CASSPPSGTPTYEQYF.

This clonotype was found once. This rearrangement joins TRBV4-3 to TRBJ2-5; 9 nucleotides agree with TRBD2. Trimming cost V 4 bases and J 5 bases; bases outside gene matches: 5. Germline V lookup: CDR1 LGHNA, CDR2 YSLEER. The CDR3 consists of 14 residues. The CDR3 loop is CASSRGRATETQYF. The CDR3 nucleotides are TGCGCCAGCAGCCGCGGGAGGGCCACCGAGACCCAGTACTTC.

This clonotype was counted between two and nine times. V usage is TRBV7-9 and J usage is TRBJ2-5; D might be TRBD1 (5 bases). This CDR3 is 14 amino acids long. With 7 bases removed from V and 1 base from J, the gap between germline ends came to 13 bases. Looked up from germline, CDR1 is SEHNR and CDR2 is FQNEAQ (reference sequence). CDR3 sequence (DNA): TGTGCCAGCACCCGGTCAGGGCTCCAAGAGACCCAGTACTTC. This gives the protein CASTRSGLQETQYF.

The table lists this clonotype with a few counts. The V gene is TRBV5-1, the J gene TRBJ2-5; weak D call: TRBD1 (6 bases). Germline CDR1 is SGHRS and CDR2 is YFSETQ. V shed 4 bases and J shed 1 base, with 11 bases lying between them. CDR3 length equals 14 residues. The CDR3 is CASSATGSQETQYF. CDR3 DNA: TGCGCCAGCAGCGCAACAGGGAGCCAAGAGACCCAGTACTTC.

This clonotype was seen more than once but under ten times. The V gene is TRBV29-1, the J gene TRBJ1-5; tentatively, D is TRBD1 (6 bases). Trimming stripped 6 bases from V and 0 bases from J, with 12 bases between. The CDR3 totals 14 residues. Germline V lookup: CDR1 SQVTM, CDR2 ANQGSEA. CDR3 DNA sequence: TGCAGCGTCATAGGGGGGAATAGCAATCAGCCCCAGCATTTT. This gives the protein CSVIGGNSNQPQHF.